This T cell receptor (beta chain) was retrieved from a study of T-cell reconstitution after alpha-beta-depleted transplantation in children. Using unique molecular identifiers, the investigators prepared the TCRbeta library. TCRdb fed the PCR reads into MiXCR, producing one record per CDR3 protein. The table lists 150,000 to 250,000 distinct CDR3 sequences, less than 15% of them singletons, with less than 15% in the top ten. CDR1 is SGHRS, CDR2 YFSETQ, per germline. The CDR3 totals 18 residues. J was trimmed by 2 bases and V by 2 bases; bases with no gene match: 9. The V call is TRBV5-1, the J call TRBJ2-3, with 12 bases fitting TRBD2. The sample in question was PBMCs from the stem cell graft donor, obtained from the stem cell graft. This clonotype was sampled from a human donor who donated a stem cell graft to a child with acute lymphoblastic leukemia. CDR3 in DNA: TGCGCCAGCAGCTTTGGGGTACTAGCGGGAGGCTCCACAGATACGCAGTATTTT. It specifies CASSFGVLAGGSTDTQYF.